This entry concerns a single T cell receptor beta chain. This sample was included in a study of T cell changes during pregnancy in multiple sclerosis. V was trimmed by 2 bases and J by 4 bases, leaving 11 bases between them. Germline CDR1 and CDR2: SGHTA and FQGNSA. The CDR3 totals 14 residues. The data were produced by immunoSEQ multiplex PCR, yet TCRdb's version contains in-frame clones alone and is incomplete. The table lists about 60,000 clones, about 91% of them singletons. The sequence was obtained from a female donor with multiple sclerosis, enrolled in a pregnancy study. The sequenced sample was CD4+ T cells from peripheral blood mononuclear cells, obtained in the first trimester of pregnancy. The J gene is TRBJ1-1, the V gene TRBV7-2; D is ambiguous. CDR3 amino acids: CASSLSGGVTEAFF. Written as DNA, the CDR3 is TGTGCCAGCAGCTTATCTGGCGGGGTCACTGAAGCTTTCTTT.